This T cell receptor (beta chain) emerged from a study of T cells in Graves' hyperthyroidism and ophthalmopathy. The CDR3 is 15 amino acids. After removal of 2 bases from V and 2 bases from J, the junction contained 3 bases not matched to a gene. Study findings and constraints: Most thyroid-expanded clonotypes above 0.001 were also found in blood.

For this clonotype: Its antigen is not identified.

From RNA transcripts, TCR beta CDR3 regions were amplified. Using the HTBI primer set, a first-round RT-PCR was run on the TCR CDR3. MiXCR, applied by TCRdb to the multiplex PCR reads, yields one record per CDR3 protein. Counted here are 460,000 or so distinct CDR3 sequences, about an eighth occurring once; the ten biggest clones make up 15% to 20%. The rearrangement links TRBV12-3 or TRBV12-4 to TRBJ2-1; 7 bases line up with TRBD2. Sequenced: blood. The sequence was obtained from a woman in her late teens or twenties with Graves' hyperthyroidism. The CDR3 nucleotides are TGTGCCAGCAGTTTATGGCTAGCGGCCTACAATGAGCAGTTCTTC. This encodes CASSLWLAAYNEQFF.